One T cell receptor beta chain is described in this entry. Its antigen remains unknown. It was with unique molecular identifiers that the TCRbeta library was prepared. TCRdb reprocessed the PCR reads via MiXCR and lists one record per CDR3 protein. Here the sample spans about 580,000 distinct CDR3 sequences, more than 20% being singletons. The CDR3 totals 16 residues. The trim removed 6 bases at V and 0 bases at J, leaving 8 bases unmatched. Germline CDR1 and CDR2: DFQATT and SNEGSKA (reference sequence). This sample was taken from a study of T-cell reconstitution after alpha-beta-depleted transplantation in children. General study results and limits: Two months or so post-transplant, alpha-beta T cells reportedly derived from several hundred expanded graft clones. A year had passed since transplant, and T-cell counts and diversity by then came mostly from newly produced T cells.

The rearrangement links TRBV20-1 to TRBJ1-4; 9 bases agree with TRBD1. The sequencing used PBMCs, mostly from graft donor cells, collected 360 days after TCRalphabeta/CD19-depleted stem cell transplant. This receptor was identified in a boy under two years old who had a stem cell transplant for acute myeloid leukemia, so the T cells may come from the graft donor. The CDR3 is CSADGTGSSTNEKLFF. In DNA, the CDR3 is TGCAGTGCCGACGGGACAGGGTCTTCAACTAATGAAAAACTGTTTTTT.